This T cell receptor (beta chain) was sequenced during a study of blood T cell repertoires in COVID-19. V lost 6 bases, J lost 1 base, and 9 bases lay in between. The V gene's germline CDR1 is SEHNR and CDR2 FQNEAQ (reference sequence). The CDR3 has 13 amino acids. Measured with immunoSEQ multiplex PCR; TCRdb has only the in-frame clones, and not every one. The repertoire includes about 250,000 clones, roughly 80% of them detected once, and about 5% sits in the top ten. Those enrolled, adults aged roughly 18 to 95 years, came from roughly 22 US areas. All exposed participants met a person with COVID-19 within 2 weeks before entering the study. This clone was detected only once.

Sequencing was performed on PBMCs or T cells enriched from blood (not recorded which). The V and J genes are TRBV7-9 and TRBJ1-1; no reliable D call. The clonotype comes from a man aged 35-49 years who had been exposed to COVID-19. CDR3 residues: CASRQTANTEAFF. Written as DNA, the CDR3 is TGTGCCAGCAGACAGACCGCGAACACTGAAGCTTTCTTT.